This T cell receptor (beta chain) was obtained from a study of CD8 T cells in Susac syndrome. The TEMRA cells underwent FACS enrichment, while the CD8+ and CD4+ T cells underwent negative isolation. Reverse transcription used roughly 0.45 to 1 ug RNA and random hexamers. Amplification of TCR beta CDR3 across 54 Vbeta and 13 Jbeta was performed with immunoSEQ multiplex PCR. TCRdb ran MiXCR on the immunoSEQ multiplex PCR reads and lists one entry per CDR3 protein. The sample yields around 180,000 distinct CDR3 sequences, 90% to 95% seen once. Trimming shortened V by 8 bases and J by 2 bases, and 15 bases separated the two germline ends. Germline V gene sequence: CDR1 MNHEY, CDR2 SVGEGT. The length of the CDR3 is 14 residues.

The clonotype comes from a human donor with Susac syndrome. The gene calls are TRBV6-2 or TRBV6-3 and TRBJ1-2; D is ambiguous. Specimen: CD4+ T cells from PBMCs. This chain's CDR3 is CASGRTRLNYGYTF. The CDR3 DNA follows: TGTGCCAGCGGCCGGACCCGACTAAACTATGGCTACACCTTC.